This TCR beta chain comes out of a study of blood T cell repertoires in COVID-19 (TCRdb year 2020). Study-wide context: Collaborator samples came from the United States, Italy and Spain and covered acute and convalescent phases of COVID-19. The material from the prospective study consisted of cDNA or gDNA derived from T cells, B-cell-depleted T cells, or PBMCs. Samples were obtained from the ongoing ImmuneRACE study (first 160 participants) and from some 1,300 subjects provided by 6 global collaborators. The repertoires were made available in a free public database intended to serve as a resource for research on the immune response to SARS-CoV-2. Where HLA class I and class II types were available, the types were taken from metadata supplied by the sample provider, not from assay-based typing. Nearly every sample came with metadata listing a de-identified subject ID, COVID-19 status, age in years and sex. Subjects who had been exposed to COVID-19, were actively infected with it, or had recovered from it provided the deeply sampled blood TCRbeta repertoires that made up the dataset. What the study reported, not specific to this receptor: How much clinical and demographic metadata was included differed by source and by participant, and the metadata was provided uncurated.

TCRbeta CDR3 regions were amplified from genomic DNA by means of the immunoSEQ Assay, a bias-controlled multiplex PCR. As for how the authors treated the data: The number of nucleated cells in each sample was estimated from the amplification of reference gene primers within the assay. To quantify the absolute abundance of each unique TCRbeta CDR3 rearrangement, sequence reads were collapsed and filtered. For each sample, productive Simpson clonality was calculated as the square root of Simpson's diversity index across productive rearrangements. TCRdb retrieved this table from immuneACCESS and kept in-frame rearrangements only. Not all clones are present; in checked studies, unresolved V genes account for under half, and no reason is known for the remainder. V, J and clone size reflect that table, while D and trimming were determined from the DNA. The sample data list 130,000 or so clones, and approximately 80% of these were observed just once. Roughly 9.2% of the sample lies in the top ten.

A distance of 17 bases separates the germline ends of V and J, which lose 1 base and 7 bases respectively. For CDR1 and CDR2, the germline V gene lists SGHRS and YFSETQ. Reading from cysteine to phenylalanine, the CDR3 counts 16 amino acids. The only DNA kept is the CDR3, 48 bases in frame from the first base. Comment on this clone: Its antigen has not been determined. There are no base qualities to consult, and no much larger clone falls within one base.

Participants in the prospective study were aged about 18 to 89 years, lived in under 30 United States geographic areas, and enrolled through a virtual design. To assign participants to cohorts, the prospective study relied on clinical history that participants themselves reported in a screening survey and a study questionnaire. For ImmuneRACE Cohort 3, a participant was defined as recovered based on two consecutive negative NP/OP PCR tests, clearance by a healthcare professional, or resolution of symptoms. Mobile phlebotomists in the prospective study collected whole blood, serum and a nasopharyngeal or oropharyngeal swab from every participant. Participants in the prospective study had the option to provide additional blood draws and questionnaires over a roughly 2-month period. Before DNA extraction, prospective study blood samples were shipped either frozen or at room temperature.

The sequence came from a man aged 50 or older who had recovered from COVID-19. The rearranged chain carries TRBV5-1 and TRBJ1-4; the D gene is not confidently resolved. The specimen was PBMCs or T cells enriched from blood (not recorded which). The CDR3 protein: CASSLRGMGDREKLFF. The nucleotide sequence is given as TGCGCCAGCAGCTTGAGAGGAATGGGTGACCGTGAAAAACTGTTTTTT.